Described below is a single T cell receptor (beta chain) sequence and its context. Its antigen is still unknown. Semi-nested PCR with Nested Universal Primer A followed constant-region reverse priming of full-length variable regions. TCRdb analysed the 5' RACE reads with MiXCR anew, one entry per CDR3 protein. The data hold roughly 42,000 distinct CDR3 sequences, with roughly 31% observed a single time. Whole-study findings and limits: Tumor Tregs overlapped most with tumor, then blood, naive CD4+ cells. The larger-cohort validation was restricted to a single TCR beta V-J rearrangement rather than whole repertoires.

Memory CD4+ T cells were sorted as CD4+CD45RO+CD25- cells. The CDR3 sequence is 16 residues long. Germline loops: CDR1 MNHEY, CDR2 SVGAGI. Trimming pared 6 bases from V and 3 bases from J, leaving 20 bases between. The TCR originated in a female donor with breast cancer. The chain carries TRBV6-5 and TRBJ1-1, with a tentative D call TRBD1 (6 bases). The sequenced material came from tumor-infiltrating memory CD4+ T cells sorted from the breast tumor. Subset specified: memory CD4+ T cells, CD4+CD45RO+CD25-. The CDR3 loop reads CASSPIQGLSDTEAFF. Written as DNA, the CDR3 is TGTGCCAGCAGCCCCATACAGGGACTTAGTGACACTGAAGCTTTCTTT.